This T cell receptor beta chain was sequenced during a study of human T cells and chemical hapten exposure. Overall study context: Per-sample TCR yields varied mainly from small pooled library volume differences. Study results and caveats: TCRs exceeding 1 in 1000 frequency stayed unchanged with DPC sensitization.

The germline gives CDR1 MNHEY, CDR2 SVGAGI. The germline V and J ends were trimmed by 3 bases and 5 bases, with 7 bases remaining between them. CDR3 size: 12 residues. The sample holds many counts of this clonotype. Its antigen is not known. Documented time point: healthy volunteer bleed at 6 weeks. Total RNA extraction was carried out from unfractionated whole blood. The library gave individual cDNA molecules unique molecular identifiers. Original analysis: Samples ranged from about 23,224 to 690,600 TCRs, with a median of roughly 96,000. TCRdb used MiXCR to reprocess the RACE reads, holding one entry per CDR3 protein. The V and J calls shown here were made by TCRdb, not taken from the authors' results. The table lists 35,000 to 55,000 distinct CDR3 sequences, 3% to 4.5% of them singletons.

This TCR derives from a human donor in good health. Some clones in this sample may be carry-over from other donors' samples. Input material: whole blood. V usage is TRBV6-5 and J usage is TRBJ1-1, with D perhaps TRBD1 (5 bases). CDR3 DNA: TGTGCCAGCAGTTATGGGGCTACTGAAGCTTTCTTT. Encoded protein: CASSYGATEAFF.